The 24 T cell receptor beta chains in this list originate from one sample, sequenced in a study of T cells in Graves' hyperthyroidism and ophthalmopathy. The investigators amplified TCR beta CDR3 regions from RNA transcripts. First-round RT-PCR of the TCR CDR3 relied on the HTBI primer set. TCRdb recomputed calls from the multiplex PCR reads with MiXCR, one row per CDR3 protein. The table shows roughly 570,000 distinct CDR3 sequences, with just over 45% occurring only once. The sample taken for sequencing was peripheral blood or thyroid tissue (not recorded which). Receptors were obtained from an adult woman with Graves' disease, either hyperthyroidism or ophthalmopathy (not recorded which).

The chain combines TRBV29-1 with TRBJ1-6; no definite D call. The germline V gene has CDR1 SQVTM and CDR2 ANQGSEA. The germline V and J ends were trimmed by 8 bases and 4 bases, with 6 bases remaining between them. The CDR3 has 11 residues. Here the CDR3 reads CSRPYNSPLHF. DNA for the CDR3: TGCAGCCGACCTTATAATTCACCCCTCCACTTT. The full variable domain, rest sourced from reference TRBV29-1 and TRBJ1-6, is SAVISQKPSRDICQRGTSLTIQCQVDSQVTMMFWYRQQPGQSLTLIATANQGSEATYESGFVIDKFPISRPNLTFSTLTVSNMSPEDSSIYLCSRPYNSPLHFGNGTRLTVT.

The table lists this clonotype with a few counts. The gene calls are TRBV10-3 and TRBJ2-4, with 8 positions matching TRBD1. CDR1 is ENHRY and CDR2 is SYGVKD in the germline V gene. Losses at the gene ends were 3 bases for V and 8 bases for J; bases not matched to a gene: 3. CDR3 size: 13 residues. CDR3: CAISDDRGDIQYF. The DNA for the CDR3 is TGTGCCATCAGTGACGACAGGGGAGACATTCAGTACTTC.

The genes are TRBV25-1 and TRBJ1-1; D may be TRBD1 (5 bases). V lost 7 bases and J 6 bases, leaving 15 bases between the germline ends. CDR1 and CDR2 from the germline V gene are MGHDK and SYGVNS. The CDR3 runs to 13 residues. Written as DNA, the CDR3 is TGTGCCAGCACCATTGGGGGTATGGCTGAAGCTTTCTTT. Amino acids: CASTIGGMAEAFF.

This clonotype was seen ten or more times. V usage is TRBV7-9 and J usage is TRBJ1-4; 7 nucleotides match TRBD1. V was clipped by 5 bases and J by 7 bases; unmatched bases: 10. Germline CDR1 reads SEHNR; CDR2 reads FQNEAQ (reference sequence). This CDR3 contains 15 residues. The CDR3 region has the DNA TGTGCCAGCAGCCCAACAGGGGCTGGTGGTGAAAAACTGTTTTTT. Translated, it gives CASSPTGAGGEKLFF.

The table lists this clonotype with a few counts. The rearrangement links TRBV30 to TRBJ1-4; D unresolved. This CDR3 comprises 14 residues. V was clipped by 6 bases and J by 5 bases, with 16 bases between them. The germline CDR1 and CDR2 sequences are GTSNPN and SVGIG (reference sequence). As DNA, the CDR3 is TGTGCCTGTAGGGATAAGTTGCCAAATGAAAAACTGTTTTTT. The encoded protein is CACRDKLPNEKLFF. The full variable domain, in which reference TRBV30 and TRBJ1-4 provide the parts outside the CDR3, is SQTIHQWPATLVQPVGSPLSLECTVEGTSNPNLYWYRQAAGRGLQLLFYSVGIGQISSEVPQNLSASRPQDRQFILSSKKLLLSDSGFYLCACRDKLPNEKLFFGSGTQLSVL.

Comment on this clonotype: This could be a read error, since a much larger clone is one nucleotide away. This chain joins TRBV3-1 and TRBJ1-5; D uncertain. This CDR3 is built from 14 residues. Germline V gene sequence: CDR1 LGHDT, CDR2 YNNKEL (reference sequence). Trimming took off 1 base at V and 4 bases at J, with 8 bases between the two ends. Written as DNA, the CDR3 is TGTGCCAGCAGCCAAGGGAACGATAATCAGCCCCAGCATTTT. The encoded protein is CASSQGNDNQPQHF.

This clonotype turned up a few times. The V and J genes are TRBV5-1 and TRBJ2-5; D remains unclear. Trimming took off 2 bases at V and 5 bases at J, with 7 bases between the two ends. This CDR3 contains 12 residues. Germline loops: CDR1 SGHRS, CDR2 YFSETQ. The CDR3 region is CASSFFQETQYF. The CDR3 nucleotides are TGCGCCAGCAGCTTCTTCCAGGAGACCCAGTACTTC.

The chain combines TRBV24-1 with TRBJ2-5; TRBD2 agrees at 9 bases. CDR3 length: 16 amino acids. V dropped 3 bases and J dropped 2; count of bases not matched to a gene: 6. In germline, CDR1 is KGHDR, CDR2 SFDVKD. The CDR3 DNA reads TGTGCCACCAGTGATGTAATTAGCGGGGGACAAGAGACCCAGTACTTC. As protein: CATSDVISGGQETQYF.

This clonotype was counted at least ten times. The chain employs TRBV7-9 and TRBJ2-7; 7 bases are a match to TRBD1. Germline CDR1 reads SEHNR; CDR2 reads FQNEAQ (reference sequence). Trimming took 5 bases from V and 7 from J; bases not matched to a gene: 8. This CDR3 spans 13 amino acids. The CDR3 loop reads CASSTGQAREQYF. In DNA form, the CDR3 reads TGTGCCAGCAGCACAGGACAGGCGCGGGAGCAGTACTTC.

The chain recombines TRBV6-5 with TRBJ2-2; 7 bases match TRBD2. The CDR3 is made up of 14 amino acids. CDR1 is MNHEY and CDR2 is SVGAGI in the germline V gene. The V segment lost 2 bases and the J segment 6 bases; nucleotides outside the gene matches: 3. DNA for the CDR3: TGTGCCAGCAGTTACCTGGGAGGGGCCGGGGAGCTGTTTTTT. As protein: CASSYLGGAGELFF.

This clonotype was observed at least ten times. The DNA of the CDR3 is TGTGCCAGCAGCCTCTCCATTGGGGCCGACAGATCTTATAATTCACCCCTCCACTTT. Protein product: CASSLSIGADRSYNSPLHF. This chain connects TRBV7-9 to TRBJ1-6; possible D gene TRBD1, 5 bases. V lost 5 bases and J lost 4, with 24 bases in between. Per the germline V gene, CDR1 is SEHNR and CDR2 is FQNEAQ (reference sequence). The CDR3 sequence is 19 residues long.

The table lists this clonotype with many counts. The gene calls are TRBV19 and TRBJ2-2, with D possibly matching TRBD1 (5 bases). Deletions cut 4 bases from V and 4 bases from J, with 10 bases between. The CDR3 contains 14 residues. The germline CDR1 and CDR2 sequences are LNHDA and SQIVND (reference sequence). CDR3 coding DNA: TGTGCCAGTAGTACGGCAGGGCCCACCGGGGAGCTGTTTTTT. It is translated as CASSTAGPTGELFF.

This clonotype came up many times. This chain uses TRBV6-1 with TRBJ1-2, with D hard to call. The CDR3 sequence is 12 residues long. Germline CDR1 is MNHNS and CDR2 is SASEGT. V lost 5 bases to trimming and J lost 4 bases, with 8 bases between them. CDR3 DNA: TGTGCCAGCAGTCAAGACACCTATGGCTACACCTTC. The encoded protein is CASSQDTYGYTF.

CDR3 sequence (DNA): TGTGCCACCAGCAGAGATTTGGGAGGCAACAATCAGCCCCAGCATTTT. Amino acids: CATSRDLGGNNQPQHF. The chain links TRBV15 to TRBJ1-5; no firm D call. V lost 0 bases and J 3 bases, leaving 12 bases between the germline ends. The CDR3 covers 16 residues. Germline CDR1 reads LNHNV; CDR2 reads YYDKDF (reference sequence). Looking up the rest from reference TRBV15 and TRBJ1-5 gives the full variable domain: DAMVIQNPRYQVTQFGKPVTLSCSQTLNHNVMYWYQQKSSQAPKLLFHYYDKDFNNEADTPDNFQSRRPNTSFCFLDIRSPGLGDTAMYLCATSRDLGGNNQPQHFGDGTRLSIL.

This clonotype was counted ten times or more. The rearrangement links TRBV7-9 to TRBJ2-5; 9 positions agree with TRBD1. From germline, CDR1 is SEHNR and CDR2 FQNEAQ (reference sequence). Trimming removed 4 bases from V and 1 base from J; junction bases left unmatched: 7. This CDR3 is 16 amino acids long. CDR3 bases: TGTGCCAGCAGCTACCGGGACAGGGACACCCAAGAGACCCAGTACTTC. This translates into CASSYRDRDTQETQYF.

The chain links TRBV7-3 to TRBJ1-2, with TRBD1 matching over 8 bases. The CDR3 covers 16 residues. V lost 4 bases and J lost 5; bases outside the gene matches: 12. Germline lookup yields CDR1 SGHTA and CDR2 FQGTGA. This CDR3 is CASSSSGAGGNYGYTF. DNA of the CDR3: TGTGCCAGCAGCTCCTCAGGAGCAGGGGGCAATTATGGCTACACCTTC. Using reference TRBV7-3 and TRBJ1-2 for the parts outside the CDR3, the full variable domain is GAGVSQTPSNKVTEKGKYVELRCDPISGHTALYWYRQSLGQGPEFLIYFQGTGAADDSGLPNDRFFAVRPEGSVSTLKIQRTERGDSAVYLCASSSSGAGGNYGYTFGSGTRLTVV.

V usage is TRBV7-2 and J usage is TRBJ1-5, with 8 bases aligning to TRBD1. The CDR3 extends over 16 amino acids. The trim removed 5 bases at V and 5 bases at J, leaving 11 bases unmatched. Looked up from germline, CDR1 is SGHTA and CDR2 is FQGNSA. In nucleotides, the CDR3 is TGTGCCAGCAGCCCTCGGGGAGGACAGGGTTATCAGCCCCAGCATTTT. This codes for CASSPRGGQGYQPQHF.

This chain joins TRBV20-1 and TRBJ2-5, with 7 bases matching TRBD2. Germline CDR1 is DFQATT and CDR2 is SNEGSKA (reference sequence). The junction had 6 bases not matched to a gene; V was cut back by 0 bases and J by 2 bases. The CDR3 runs 15 residues. The CDR3 DNA reads TGCAGTGCTAGAGACCCGAGCGGGACGCAAGAGACCCAGTACTTC. This sequence encodes CSARDPSGTQETQYF.

The rearrangement links TRBV5-1 to TRBJ1-5; 7 bases align to TRBD1. The CDR3 is 17 amino acids. With 4 bases clipped from V and 2 bases from J, the junction kept 12 bases outside the gene matches. Per germline, CDR1 SGHRS and CDR2 YFSETQ. The CDR3 DNA is TGCGCCAGCAGCATCGGACAGGTCTTCCTTGGCAATCAGCCCCAGCATTTT. Translating gives CASSIGQVFLGNQPQHF.

This clonotype was counted at least ten times. V and J are TRBV4-1 and TRBJ2-5, with 8 bases that match TRBD2. This CDR3 spans 16 amino acids. Germline lookup yields CDR1 MGHRA and CDR2 YSYEKL. The V and J ends lost 1 base and 0 bases, in that order; junction bases with no gene match: 4. DNA of the CDR3: TGCGCCAGCAGCCAAGCACTAGCGGAGAACCAAGAGACCCAGTACTTC. It encodes CASSQALAENQETQYF.

A word on this clonotype: The germline gene is not matched at one end of the junction; a read error may be the cause. The chain has TRBV19 and TRBJ2-6; 10 positions agree with TRBD2. Germline V gives CDR1 LNHDA, CDR2 SQIVND (reference sequence). The CDR3 covers 15 residues. CDR3 sequence reads: CASSDAAGGADVLTF. Written as DNA, the CDR3 is TGTGCCAGCAGCGACGCAGCGGGGGGGGCCGACGTCCTGACTTTC.

This rearrangement joins TRBV7-9 to TRBJ1-4; D gene uncertain. V was clipped by 5 bases and J by 8 bases, with 12 bases between them. CDR1 SEHNR and CDR2 FQNEAQ come from the germline V gene (reference sequence). The CDR3 runs 13 residues. The CDR3 DNA sequence: TGTGCCAGCAGCGCCGGTGGAGAAGAAAAACTGTTTTTT. Residues: CASSAGGEEKLFF.

This clonotype was seen a few times. The CDR3 nucleotides are TGCAGCGTTGAAGCCCCCCCAAGCCCCCGTTATCCGAACACTGAAGCTTTCTTT. Translating gives CSVEAPPSPRYPNTEAFF. The rearrangement links TRBV29-1 to TRBJ1-1; D remains ambiguous. CDR1 is SQVTM, CDR2 ANQGSEA, per germline. V lost 1 base to trimming and J lost 1 base, with 22 bases between them. The CDR3 sequence is 18 residues long.

The rearrangement joins TRBV20-1 to TRBJ1-5, with D possibly TRBD1 on 6 matching bases. V lost 3 bases to trimming and J lost 12 bases, with 15 bases between them. This CDR3 is built from 12 residues. Germline V gene data show CDR1 as DFQATT and CDR2 as SNEGSKA (reference sequence). CDR3 DNA sequence: TGCAGTGCTAGCCAGGGGAACGGCGGCCAGCATTTT. Residues: CSASQGNGGQHF.